This passage covers 6 T cell receptor beta chains from one sample sequenced in a study of cytomegalovirus exposure and HLA in healthy donors. Both 60 Vbeta primers and 13 Jbeta primers went into the PCR. The table came from immunoSEQ multiplex PCR; TCRdb's copy has only in-frame clones and leaves some out. The data hold about 110,000 clones, with around three quarters observed a single time. Source material: PBMCs. These receptor sequences come from a woman between 18 and 29 years old in good health and CMV-seropositive.

This clone was recorded once. J is TRBJ2-1 and V is TRBV19; 12 nucleotides align to TRBD2. Trimming cost V 0 bases and J 4 bases; bases outside gene matches: 10. The V gene's germline CDR1 is LNHDA and CDR2 SQIVND (reference sequence). The CDR3 has 19 amino acids. This CDR3 reads CASSIDPTRTSGKYNEQFF. CDR3 bases: TGTGCCAGTAGTATAGATCCAACAAGGACTAGCGGGAAGTACAATGAGCAGTTCTTC.

V and J are TRBV5-4 and TRBJ1-3, with a tentative D call TRBD1 (5 bases). V gave up 3 bases and J gave up 0 bases, with 13 bases separating them. Germline V lookup: CDR1 SGHNT, CDR2 YYREEE (reference sequence). CDR3 length: 16 amino acids. CDR3 loop: CASSSLGRSSGNTIYF. The CDR3 region has the DNA TGTGCCAGCAGCTCGCTGGGGCGGAGCTCTGGAAACACCATATATTTT.

The chain is built from TRBV27 and TRBJ2-7; D not resolved. This CDR3 spans 13 amino acids. Trimming cost V 3 bases and J 3 bases, with 9 bases left between them. Germline CDR1 and CDR2: MNHEY and SMNVEV (reference sequence). The CDR3, as DNA: TGTGCCAGCAGTTTTCAGGCCCTCTACGAGCAGTACTTC. It codes for CASSFQALYEQYF.

Worth noting for this clone: The junction does not match germline at one end; this may be a read error. This chain connects TRBV12-5 to TRBJ2-3; the D gene is possibly TRBD2 (8 bases). Looked up from germline, CDR1 is LGHNT and CDR2 is FRNRAP. CDR3 length: 18 residues. CDR3 sequence reads: CATGLVRGREVVTDTQYF. The CDR3 nucleotides read TGTGCTACTGGTTTGGTAAGGGGGCGGGAGGTCGTCACAGATACGCAGTATTTT.

The chain recombines TRBV30 with TRBJ1-4; TRBD1 aligns across 10 bases. In germline, CDR1 is GTSNPN, CDR2 SVGIG (reference sequence). With 5 bases clipped from V and 5 bases from J, the junction kept 5 bases outside the gene matches. This CDR3 is built from 14 residues. CDR3 sequence: CAWEGTGANEKLFF. The DNA of the CDR3 is TGTGCCTGGGAGGGGACAGGGGCGAATGAAAAACTGTTTTTT.

The chain has TRBV7-3 and TRBJ2-1; 9 bases align to TRBD2. In germline, CDR1 is SGHTA, CDR2 FQGTGA. V lost 5 bases to trimming and J lost 3 bases; unmatched junction nucleotides: 5. The CDR3 spans 15 residues. DNA for the CDR3: TGTGCCAGCAGCCCTCGGACTAGCGACTACAATGAGCAGTTCTTC. This gives the protein CASSPRTSDYNEQFF. The entire variable domain, with the rest obtained from reference TRBV7-3 and TRBJ2-1, is as follows: GAGVSQTPSNKVTEKGKYVELRCDPISGHTALYWYRQSLGQGPEFLIYFQGTGAADDSGLPNDRFFAVRPEGSVSTLKIQRTERGDSAVYLCASSPRTSDYNEQFFGPGTRLTVL.